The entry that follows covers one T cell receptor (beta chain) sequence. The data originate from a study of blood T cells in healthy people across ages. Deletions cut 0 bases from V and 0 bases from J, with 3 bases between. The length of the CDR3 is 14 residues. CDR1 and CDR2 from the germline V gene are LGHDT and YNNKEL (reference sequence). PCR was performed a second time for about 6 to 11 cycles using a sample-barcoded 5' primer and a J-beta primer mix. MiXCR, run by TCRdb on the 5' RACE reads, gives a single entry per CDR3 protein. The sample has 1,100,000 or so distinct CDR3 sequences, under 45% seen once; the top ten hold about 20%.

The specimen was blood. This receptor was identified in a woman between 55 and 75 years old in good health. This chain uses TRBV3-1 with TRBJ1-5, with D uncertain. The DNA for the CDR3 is TGTGCCAGCAGCCAAGAAAATAGCAATCAGCCCCAGCATTTT. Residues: CASSQENSNQPQHF.